These T cell receptor beta chains were read from a single sample in a study of T cell clonotyping in hematopoietic cell transplantation. Some clones are missing from TCRdb's copy, which holds only in-frame ones; the method was immunoSEQ multiplex PCR. Of some 16,000 clones listed, about 90% are singletons. The sequenced material came from peripheral blood mononuclear cells. The receptors here all came from a man in his forties in good health. Some clones in this sample may be carry-over from other donors' samples. Both conserved end residues are part of each CDR3. The order of the fields is J gene, V gene, CDR3 protein.

TRBJ2-7 TRBV10-3 CAISVELAIYEQYF
TRBJ2-7 TRBV25-1 CASSEGQGFDEQYF
TRBJ2-6 TRBV29-1 CSVERVSGSSGANVLTF
TRBJ2-5 TRBV5-1 CASRSGTSGRETQYF
TRBJ2-7 TRBV4-3 CASSQEGEPGIYEQYF
TRBJ1-1 TRBV7-3 CASSLTQGAKPAFF
TRBJ2-6 TRBV4-2 CASSPTETSGANVLTF
TRBJ2-2 TRBV9 CASSVSAGELFF
TRBJ2-1 TRBV29-1 CSAPGQGVYNEQFF
TRBJ1-1 TRBV30 CALTGVSTEAFF
TRBJ2-3 TRBV7-3 CASSQGSPTDTQYF
TRBJ2-5 TRBV7-2 CASSLGTSGQETQYF
TRBJ2-7 TRBV4-3 CASSQDLGTAYEQYF
TRBJ1-5 TRBV5-6 CASSVRSSNQPQHF
TRBJ2-5 TRBV4-1 CASSPPREETQYF
TRBJ2-7 TRBV30 CAWRGQGIHEQYF
TRBJ1-2 TRBV2 CASSAGGTANYGYTF
TRBJ2-3 TRBV9 CASSAQGHPSTDTQYF
TRBJ2-7 TRBV18 CASSPEMVEQYF
TRBJ2-7 TRBV19 CASSMKGTEQYF
TRBJ2-7 TRBV7-2 CASSSSGTPSEQYF
TRBJ2-3 TRBV6-5 CASKASGTDTQYF
TRBJ2-1 TRBV19 CASSIGGRSSYNEQFF
TRBJ2-7 TRBV6-1 CASSEGFLEKGFYEQYF
TRBJ1-1 TRBV2 CASHGAGRAFF
TRBJ2-3 TRBV4-1 CASSHPLSPAHTDTQYF
TRBJ2-7 TRBV11-2 CASSLGDTYYEQYF
TRBJ2-6 TRBV25-1 CATSTGVSGANVLTF
TRBJ1-5 TRBV7-7 CASSLGVGQPQHF
TRBJ1-5 TRBV6-5 CASSYSGGNQPQHF
TRBJ2-5 TRBV6-1 CASSEATSGIQETQYF
TRBJ2-2 TRBV14 CASSQATGELFF
TRBJ2-7 TRBV6-5 CASSWTQSYEQYF
TRBJ2-1 TRBV6-5 CASGMGSSYNEQFF
TRBJ2-1 TRBV19 CASSITRSYNEQFF
TRBJ1-6 TRBV7-8 CASSLGDRGPETYNSPLHF
TRBJ2-3 TRBV29-1 CSSSSGPGRTDTQYF
TRBJ1-1 TRBV11-2 CASSFRDRGHSEAFF
TRBJ2-2 TRBV6-4 CASSGQGDTGELFF
TRBJ2-3 TRBV18 CASSPDRGVTDTQYF
TRBJ1-3 TRBV2 CASSVGVGWGNTIYF
TRBJ1-4 TRBV5-1 CASSLGTIATNEKLFF
TRBJ1-1 TRBV29-1 CSGSRSTEAFF
TRBJ1-4 TRBV19 CASSVRGGTNEKLFF
TRBJ2-1 TRBV18 CASSPGNEQFF
TRBJ2-7 TRBV6-6 CASSYSGQVGEEQYF
TRBJ1-1 TRBV2 CASSGDGAGEAFF
TRBJ2-7 TRBV9 CASSVGRSIYEQYF
TRBJ2-5 TRBV27 CASSLSREIQETQYF